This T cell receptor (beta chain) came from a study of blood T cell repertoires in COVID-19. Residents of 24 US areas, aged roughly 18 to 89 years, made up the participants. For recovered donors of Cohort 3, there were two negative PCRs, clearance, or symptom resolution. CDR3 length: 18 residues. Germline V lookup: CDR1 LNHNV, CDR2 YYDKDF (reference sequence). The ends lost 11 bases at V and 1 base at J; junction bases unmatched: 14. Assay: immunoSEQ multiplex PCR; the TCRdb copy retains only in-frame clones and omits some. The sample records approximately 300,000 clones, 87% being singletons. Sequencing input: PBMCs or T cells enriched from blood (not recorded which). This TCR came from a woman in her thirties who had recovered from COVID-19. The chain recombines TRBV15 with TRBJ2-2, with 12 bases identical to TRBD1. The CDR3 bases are TGTGCCTCGGGGCTCCGGGACAGGGGGCGGTTGAACACCGGGGAGCTGTTTTTT. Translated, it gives CASGLRDRGRLNTGELFF.